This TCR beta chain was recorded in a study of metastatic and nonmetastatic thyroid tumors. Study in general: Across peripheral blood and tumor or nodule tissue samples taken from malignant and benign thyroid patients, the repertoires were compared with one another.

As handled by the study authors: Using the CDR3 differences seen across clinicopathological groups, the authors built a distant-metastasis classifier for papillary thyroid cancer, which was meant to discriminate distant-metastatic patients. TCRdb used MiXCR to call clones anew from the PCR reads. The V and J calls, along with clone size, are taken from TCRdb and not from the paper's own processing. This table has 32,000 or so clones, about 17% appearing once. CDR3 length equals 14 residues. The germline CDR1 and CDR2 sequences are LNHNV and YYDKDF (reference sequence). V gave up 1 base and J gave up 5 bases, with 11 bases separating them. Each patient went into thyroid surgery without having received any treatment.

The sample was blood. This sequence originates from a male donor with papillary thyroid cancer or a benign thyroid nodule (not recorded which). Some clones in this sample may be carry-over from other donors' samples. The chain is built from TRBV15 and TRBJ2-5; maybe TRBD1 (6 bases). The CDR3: CATSRGGGKETQYF. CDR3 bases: TGTGCCACCAGCAGAGGAGGGGGTAAGGAGACCCAGTACTTC.